Detailed here is one T cell receptor beta chain. The antigen is unknown. This sample is part of a study of radiotherapy plus CTLA-4 blockade in lung cancer. Study-level background: Patients showed objective responses in 15% to 20% of cases and disease control in 30% to 40%. Regarding the study as a whole: Reported findings show early blood T cell clone dynamics, with interferon-beta, best predicted response. Radiotherapy plus ipilimumab was followed by expansion in blood of tumor-derived TCR clones.

Alongside CTLA-4 blockade with ipilimumab, patients with chemo-refractory metastatic non-small-cell lung cancer received focal radiation. Looked up from germline, CDR1 is MGHDK and CDR2 is SYGVNS. V was shortened by 8 bases and J by 4 bases, with 8 bases between the two germline ends. This CDR3 contains 11 residues. Produced via immunoSEQ multiplex PCR; TCRdb's table is partial and in-frame only. This sample has about 51,000 clones, with more than 75% found just once. The chain has TRBV25-1 and TRBJ2-5, with D maybe TRBD2 (5 bases). This specimen consisted of peripheral blood, obtained from a patient treated with radiotherapy plus ipilimumab. This receptor was obtained from a human donor with non-small cell lung cancer who had a complete response to radiotherapy plus ipilimumab. CDR3: CASEGRETQYF. The CDR3 coding sequence is TGTGCCAGCGAGGGAAGAGAGACCCAGTACTTC.